This TCR beta chain was sequenced during a study of T cell responses to AZD1222 COVID-19 vaccine. Clones were read by immunoSEQ multiplex PCR, and TCRdb kept only the in-frame ones, dropping some. The sample records 65,000 to 75,000 clones, approximately 90% being singletons. The source material was peripheral blood, sampled 28 days after the second dose of the MenACWY control vaccine. This clonotype originated in an adult who received the MenACWY meningococcal vaccine as a control.

The CDR3 DNA reads TGCGCCAGCAGCTTCGCCCCAGGGGAAAATCAGCCCCAGCATTTT. It encodes CASSFAPGENQPQHF. The genes are TRBV5-1 and TRBJ1-5; tentatively, D is TRBD1 (6 bases). The CDR3 is 15 residues long. Germline V gives CDR1 SGHRS, CDR2 YFSETQ. V gave up 2 bases and J gave up 4 bases, with 13 bases separating them.